Listed below are T cell receptor beta chains from one sample, sequenced in a study of chemoradiotherapy in HPV16-positive cancers. Assay: immunoSEQ multiplex PCR; the TCRdb copy retains only in-frame clones and omits some. The table has around 15,000 clones, just under 70% seen once; the top ten hold 15% to 20%. The specimen was obtained from a patient who underwent chemoradiotherapy. The receptors here all came from a human donor with HPV-associated anogenital cancer. Each CDR3 is given with its conserved first and last residue. Each record gives: V gene, J gene, clone size, D gene, CDR3 protein, CDR3 DNA. The D gene is left open where the match is weak. Size is omitted from some rows. Given values are once, few, many or a class for expanded clones.

TRBV11-3,TRBJ2-2,few,.,CASSLNWGVGELFF,TGTGCCAGCAGCTTAAATTGGGGTGTCGGGGAGCTGTTTTTT
TRBV5-4,TRBJ1-2,once,TRBD1,CASSLGSDRGGYGYTF,TGTGCCAGCAGCTTGGGATCGGACAGGGGAGGCTATGGCTACACCTTC
TRBV30,TRBJ1-6,.,.,CAWTSGTGGQGNSPLHF,TGTGCCTGGACTTCCGGGACGGGGGGCCAGGGGAATTCACCCCTCCACTTT
TRBV5-1,TRBJ1-5,.,.,CASSLEGSNQPQHF,TGCGCCAGCAGCTTGGAGGGTAGCAATCAGCCCCAGCATTTT
TRBV5-1,TRBJ1-1,once,TRBD1,CASSAGQANTEAFF,TGCGCCAGCAGCGCGGGACAGGCTAACACTGAAGCTTTCTTT
TRBV4-1,TRBJ2-5,few,.,CASSQALAETQYF,TGCGCCAGCAGCCAAGCGCTAGCGGAGACCCAGTACTTC
TRBV2,TRBJ1-3,few,.,CASSVLGSGNTIYF,TGTGCCAGCAGTGTGTTGGGCTCTGGAAACACCATATATTTT
TRBV5-1,TRBJ2-5,.,.,CASSLGGQRAQYF,TGCGCCAGCAGCTTGGGAGGACAGAGGGCCCAGTACTTC
TRBV4-1,TRBJ2-3,.,TRBD2,CASSQAGGSTDTQYF,TGCGCCAGCAGCCAAGCGGGGGGGAGCACAGATACGCAGTATTTT
TRBV7-2,TRBJ2-1,.,TRBD2,CASSISGPGSYNEQFF,TGTGCCAGCAGCATTAGCGGGCCCGGCTCCTACAATGAGCAGTTCTTC
TRBV2,TRBJ2-7,once,.,CASIDIVSYEQYF,TGTGCCAGCATCGACATAGTCTCCTACGAGCAGTACTTC
TRBV11-2,TRBJ2-3,.,.,CASSGPGSDTQYF,TGTGCCAGCAGCGGACCAGGGTCGGATACGCAGTATTTT
TRBV29-1,TRBJ1-5,few,TRBD1,CSGGQDKMCQPQHF,TGCAGCGGGGGACAGGACAAGATGTGTCAGCCCCAGCATTTT
TRBV5-1,TRBJ2-5,.,TRBD1,CASSILTGSTETQYF,TGCGCCAGCAGCATCCTGACAGGGAGTACAGAGACCCAGTACTTC
TRBV28,TRBJ1-3,.,.,CASSSPGGPVGNTIYF,TGTGCCAGCAGTTCCCCCGGGGGACCCGTTGGAAACACCATATATTTT
TRBV7-2,TRBJ2-2,.,TRBD1,CASSLEGQYTGELFF,TGTGCCAGCAGCTTAGAGGGACAGTACACCGGGGAGCTGTTTTTT
TRBV30,TRBJ2-1,.,.,CAWRSTVPSYNEQFF,TGTGCCTGGAGGTCGACTGTCCCCTCCTACAATGAGCAGTTCTTC